This TCR beta chain was sequenced for a study of molecular identifiers for immune sequencing clone quantification. At the level of the study: Within a replicate experiment, RNA obtained from either approximately 22,000 or 94,000 naive CD8 cells was divided into five aliquots, and four of those aliquots were then sequenced.

Sorting isolated naive CD8 T cells as CD8+CD4-CCR7+CD45RA+ events. About this clonotype itself: No antigen is known for it. The CDR3 does not end in the conserved phenylalanine or tryptophan, so this is likely a read error.

Findings and limits, study-wide: Clones that had above 20 RNA copies took up over 98% of effector molecules but under 1% in naive cells.

MiXCR was run by TCRdb on the PCR reads, yielding one entry per CDR3 protein. The data hold some 680,000 distinct CDR3 sequences, with about 25% observed a single time. The CDR3 is 16 amino acids. The V end was cut by 0 bases, the J end by 5 bases, with 16 bases between. Germline-derived CDR1 and CDR2 are LNHNV and YYDKDF (reference sequence). Sequencing used naive CD8+ T cells from blood, with Jurkat cell RNA spiked in. Subset in this sample: FACS-sorted CD8+CD4-CCR7+CD45RA+ naive T cells. V gene TRBV15 combines with J gene TRBJ2-5, with a tentative D call TRBD2 (6 bases). The receptor was derived from a human donor in good health. Some libraries in this study had Jurkat cell RNA spiked in. CDR3 region: CATSREASGVGETQYS. The CDR3 nucleotides read TGTGCCACCAGCAGAGAGGCATCGGGAGTAGGGGAGACCCAGTACTCC.